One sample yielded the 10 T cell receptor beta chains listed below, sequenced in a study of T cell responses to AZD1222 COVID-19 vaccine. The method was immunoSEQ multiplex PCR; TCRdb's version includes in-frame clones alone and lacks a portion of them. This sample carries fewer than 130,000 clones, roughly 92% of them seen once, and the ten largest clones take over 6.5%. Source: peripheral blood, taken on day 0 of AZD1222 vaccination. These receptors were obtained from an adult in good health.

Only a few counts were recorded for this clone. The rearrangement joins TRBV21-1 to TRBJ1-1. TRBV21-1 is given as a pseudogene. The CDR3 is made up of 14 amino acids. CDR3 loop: CASSKPPKNTEAFF. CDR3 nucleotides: TGTGCCAGCAGCAAACCCCCTAAAAACACTGAAGCTTTCTTT.

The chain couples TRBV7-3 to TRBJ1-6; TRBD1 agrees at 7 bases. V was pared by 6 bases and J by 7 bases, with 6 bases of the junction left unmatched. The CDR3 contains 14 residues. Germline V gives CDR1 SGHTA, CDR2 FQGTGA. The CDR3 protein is CASSFGQANSPLHF. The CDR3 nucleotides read TGTGCCAGCAGTTTCGGACAGGCAAATTCACCCCTCCACTTT.

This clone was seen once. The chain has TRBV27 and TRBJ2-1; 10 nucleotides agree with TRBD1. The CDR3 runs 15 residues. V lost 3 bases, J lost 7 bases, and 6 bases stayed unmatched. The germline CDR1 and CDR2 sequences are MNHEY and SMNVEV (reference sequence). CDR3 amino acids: CASSFSDRGVNEQFF. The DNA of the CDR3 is TGTGCCAGCAGTTTCTCGGACAGGGGGGTAAATGAGCAGTTCTTC.

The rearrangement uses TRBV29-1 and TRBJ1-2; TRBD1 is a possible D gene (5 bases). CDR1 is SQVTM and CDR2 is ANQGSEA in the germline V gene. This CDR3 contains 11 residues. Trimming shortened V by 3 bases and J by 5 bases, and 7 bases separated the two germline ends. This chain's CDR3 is CSVEGVYGYTF. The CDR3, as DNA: TGCAGCGTTGAGGGGGTTTATGGCTACACCTTC.

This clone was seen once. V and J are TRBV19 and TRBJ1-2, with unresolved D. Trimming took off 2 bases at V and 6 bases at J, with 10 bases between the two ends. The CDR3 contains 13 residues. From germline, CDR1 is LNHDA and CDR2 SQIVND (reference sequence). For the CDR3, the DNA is TGTGCCAGTAGTATACTCGACACCAATGGCTACACCTTC. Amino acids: CASSILDTNGYTF. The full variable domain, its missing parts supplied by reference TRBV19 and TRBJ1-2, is DGGITQSPKYLFRKEGQNVTLSCEQNLNHDAMYWYRQDPGQGLRLIYYSQIVNDFQKGDIAEGYSVSREKKESFPLTVTSAQKNPTAFYLCASSILDTNGYTFGSGTRLTVV.

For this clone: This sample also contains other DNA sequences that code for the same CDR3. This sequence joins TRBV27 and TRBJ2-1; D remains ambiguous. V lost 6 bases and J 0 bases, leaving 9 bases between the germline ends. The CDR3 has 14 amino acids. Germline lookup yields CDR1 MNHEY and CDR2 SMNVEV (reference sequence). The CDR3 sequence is CASSRLSSYNEQFF. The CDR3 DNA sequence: TGTGCCAGCAGCCGATTGAGCTCCTACAATGAGCAGTTCTTC.

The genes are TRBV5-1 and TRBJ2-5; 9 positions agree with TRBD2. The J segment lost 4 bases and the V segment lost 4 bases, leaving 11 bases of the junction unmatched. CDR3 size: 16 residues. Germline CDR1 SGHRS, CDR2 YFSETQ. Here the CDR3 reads CASSLGPSGGPETQYF. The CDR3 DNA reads TGCGCCAGCAGCCTGGGGCCCAGCGGGGGGCCAGAGACCCAGTACTTC.

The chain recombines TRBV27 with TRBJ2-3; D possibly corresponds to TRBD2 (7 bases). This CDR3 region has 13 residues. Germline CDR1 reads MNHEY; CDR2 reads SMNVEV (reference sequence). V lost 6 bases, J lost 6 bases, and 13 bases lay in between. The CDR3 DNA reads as TGTGCCAGCAGCCCCGGGGGGCGGGATACGCAGTATTTT. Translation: CASSPGGRDTQYF.

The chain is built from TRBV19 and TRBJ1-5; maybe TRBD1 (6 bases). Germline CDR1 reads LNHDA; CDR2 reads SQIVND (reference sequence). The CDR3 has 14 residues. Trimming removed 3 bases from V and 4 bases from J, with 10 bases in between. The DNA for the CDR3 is TGTGCCAGTAGTATTTGGACAGATAATCAGCCCCAGCATTTT. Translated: CASSIWTDNQPQHF.

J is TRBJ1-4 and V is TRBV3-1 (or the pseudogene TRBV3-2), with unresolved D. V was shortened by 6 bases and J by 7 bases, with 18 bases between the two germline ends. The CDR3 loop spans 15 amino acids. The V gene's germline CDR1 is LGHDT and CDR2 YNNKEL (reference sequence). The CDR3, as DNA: TGTGCCAGCAGACCTGGTTCGGGTGGGCGTGAAAAACTGTTTTTT. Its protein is CASRPGSGGREKLFF.